The 6 T cell receptor beta chains in this list originate from one sample, sequenced in a study of Ad26.COV2.S vaccination and SARS-CoV-2 variants. Treatment indicated: roughly 18 received Ad26.COV2.S at low or high dose, single or two shots; roughly five received placebo; per-sample allocation not given. Day 63 following the first vaccine or placebo injection was when the samples were taken. Here immunoSEQ multiplex PCR was the method, and the copy in TCRdb shows in-frame clones only, minus some. The sample has around 370,000 clones, approximately 85% seen once; the top ten hold less than 4%. The source material was peripheral blood, sampled in a trial of Ad26.COV2.S vaccine versus placebo. The receptors stem from a person between 18 and 60 years old who received the Ad26.COV2.S COVID-19 vaccine or a placebo.

The chain carries TRBV19 and TRBJ1-5; the match to TRBD1 covers 8 bases. The CDR3 sequence is 13 residues long. CDR1 is LNHDA, CDR2 SQIVND, per germline (reference sequence). The V and J ends lost 9 bases and 4 bases, in that order; junction bases with no gene match: 5. CDR3 amino acids: CASQGARNQPQHF. As DNA, the CDR3 is TGTGCCAGCCAGGGGGCTCGGAATCAGCCCCAGCATTTT.

This clone was seen only a few times. One junction end does not reproduce the germline sequence, and a read error may be involved. The CDR3 coding sequence is TGTGCCAGCAGCGAAGTGAAGGTGGGCACCGGGGAGCTGTTTTTT. This translates into CASSEVKVGTGELFF. This sequence joins TRBV2 and TRBJ2-2, with unresolved D. Looked up from germline, CDR1 is SNHLY and CDR2 is FYNNEI. This CDR3 region has 15 residues.

The genes are TRBV5-1 and TRBJ2-5; perhaps D is TRBD1 or TRBD2 (6 bases each). Germline V gene sequence: CDR1 SGHRS, CDR2 YFSETQ. This CDR3 has 14 residues. Trimming took off 5 bases at V and 4 bases at J, with 15 bases between the two ends. CDR3: CASSAGSGAETQYF. For the CDR3, the DNA is TGCGCCAGCAGTGCCGGGTCGGGGGCAGAGACCCAGTACTTC.

This clone was recorded only once. The chain is built from TRBV18 and TRBJ1-1; maybe TRBD1 (5 bases). The germline V gene has CDR1 KGHSH and CDR2 LQKENI. The CDR3 spans 16 residues. Trimming shortened V by 3 bases and J by 1 base, and 15 bases separated the two germline ends. The CDR3 DNA follows: TGTGCCAGCTCACCTTTTGCCAGGGACCAGAACACTGAAGCTTTCTTT. This encodes CASSPFARDQNTEAFF.

The V gene is TRBV9, the J gene TRBJ1-2; D perhaps matches TRBD1 (6 bases). The ends were cut back, 4 bases at V and 7 bases at J, with 17 bases in the middle. This CDR3 region has 14 residues. Germline V CDR1 and CDR2: SGDLS, YYNGEE. The CDR3 DNA follows: TGTGCCAGCAGCACAAGCGGGGGGCTTGGTGGCTACACCTTC. This translates into CASSTSGGLGGYTF.

This clone was counted only a few times. This chain connects TRBV7-8 to TRBJ2-5; D is uncertain. Germline-derived CDR1 and CDR2 are SGHVS and FQNEAQ. Trimming stripped 1 base from V and 2 bases from J, with 11 bases between. This CDR3 spans 15 amino acids. The CDR3 nucleotides are TGTGCCAGCAGCTTAGAAGCTAGGCGTCAAGAGACCCAGTACTTC. As protein: CASSLEARRQETQYF.